This is a list of T cell receptor beta chains from one sample in a study of cytomegalovirus exposure and HLA in healthy donors. Only in-frame clones appear in the TCRdb table, and some are missing; sequencing was by immunoSEQ multiplex PCR. The table records approximately 190,000 clones, about four fifths of them present only once. The sample comprised PBMCs. Receptors were obtained from a boy aged 2-15 years in good health and CMV-seronegative. CDR3s include the opening cysteine and the closing phenylalanine or tryptophan. Fields, in order: J gene, V gene, CDR3 protein.

TRBJ1-2 TRBV7-9 CASSSTANYGYTF
TRBJ1-1 TRBV18 CASSFNSQGPTEAFF
TRBJ2-3 TRBV4-3 CASSQEPMRGGGAWTQYF
TRBJ1-6 TRBV4-3 CASSQGNTGLSPLHF
TRBJ1-1 TRBV9 CASSSGQNTEAFF
TRBJ1-5 TRBV12-1 CASSLWMGRGPFYQPQHF
TRBJ1-6 TRBV4-3 CASSQGLFTGAPNDNSPLHF
NA TRBV6-5 CASSYSGVGGEQYF
TRBJ1-2 TRBV29-1 CSVYGGQGFSGYTF
TRBJ1-4 TRBV6-5 CASSPGLLNEKLFF
TRBJ1-2 TRBV5-1 CASSLGQREGYGYTF
TRBJ1-2 TRBV27 CASNSGTNLNYGYTF
TRBJ1-2 TRBV5-1 CASSGTTGDYGYTF
TRBJ1-2 TRBV7-9 CASNRGQGRGYTF
TRBJ1-1 TRBV25-1 CASSGSPGTTSTFF
TRBJ1-2 TRBV27 CASMRVGGYGYTF
TRBJ2-5 TRBV4-3 CASSQGGGETQYF
TRBJ2-3 TRBV13 CASSLEGPGERTQYF
TRBJ1-1 TRBV19 CASSLRDRGYAEAFF
TRBJ1-2 TRBV4-3 CASNSGSSNLGYTF
TRBJ2-1 TRBV7-3 CASSSGTGDGEQFF
TRBJ1-5 TRBV4-2 CASSLAQGVDSNQPQHF
TRBJ1-2 TRBV15 CATSSRRGTGRNYGYTF
TRBJ2-7 TRBV5-5 CASSLAPGQGAEQYF
TRBJ1-5 TRBV5-6 CASSETGNQPQHF
TRBJ2-1 TRBV4-1 CASSQDWASGGYNEQFF
TRBJ1-5 TRBV4-3 CASSPQKTPGCQPQHF
TRBJ1-1 TRBV19 CASRESGGQRTEAFF
TRBJ2-7 TRBV2 CASTYEAGSYEQYF
TRBJ1-4 TRBV4-2 CASSPLQGQGDEKLFF
TRBJ2-7 TRBV27 CASSLGQGAYEQYF
TRBJ1-1 TRBV11-2 CASSPQGARTEAFF
TRBJ2-5 TRBV11-1 CASGLGLEGTQYF
TRBJ1-6 TRBV10-3 CATRAERYNSPLHF
TRBJ1-4 TRBV19 CASSPRTGAHATNEKLFF
TRBJ1-6 TRBV15 CATSRDVDSNSPHHF
TRBJ1-4 TRBV18 CASSGQQGSNEKLFF
TRBJ2-3 TRBV9 CASSPGGPDTQYF
TRBJ2-1 TRBV30 CAFSSRGQQFF
TRBJ2-1 TRBV6-6 CASSRRASGGGEQFF
TRBJ2-3 TRBV7-2 CASSFYTDTQYF
TRBJ2-1 TRBV9 CASSVGERGNEQFF
TRBJ1-2 TRBV6-1 CASSEARPGNYGYTF
TRBJ2-7 TRBV6-1 CASNPGLSSGEQYF
TRBJ2-1 TRBV5-4 CASSLGGVQAPNEQFF
TRBJ1-1 TRBV5-4 CASSRDIGDTEAFF
TRBJ2-3 TRBV25-1 CASTPSRASTDTQYF
TRBJ2-3 TRBV4-1 CASSPLSSPDTQYF
TRBJ2-3 TRBV30 CAWSGLSGGRDTQYF
NA TRBV27 CASYWSSYEQYF
TRBJ1-6 TRBV19 CASRGTVNSPLHF
TRBJ2-5 TRBV5-4 CASSLWVNSGGSKTQYF
TRBJ2-7 TRBV27 CASSITGTARYEQYF
TRBJ1-5 TRBV27 CASSTTPTGTGQPQHF